The clone carrying this TCR beta chain has more than one count but fewer than ten. The target antigen is unknown. Making TCR beta cDNA involved 400 to 600 ng total RNA and a constant-region primer. TCR beta libraries came from three nested multiplex PCR rounds using slightly modified ARM-PCR. A C-beta reverse primer and TRBV1-TRBV30 forward primers served in each of the first two PCR rounds, at approximately 10 cycles apiece. TCRdb ran MiXCR on the multiplex PCR reads and lists one entry per CDR3 protein. The sample includes some 190,000 distinct CDR3 sequences, approximately 60% of them seen just once. Unsorted whole blood yielded blood RNA, and germline DNA was extracted as well. This sample stems from a study of tumor-infiltrating lymphocytes in primary liver carcinoma. General study findings and limits: Samples, which were bulk and unsorted, did not allow CD4+ and CD8+ repertoires to be compared. Relative to tumor region pairs, the tumor-adjacent and tumor-blood pairs showed overlap that was lower. Significantly larger top-250-clone fractions were found in tumors than in blood (p = 0.039).

Germline-derived CDR1 and CDR2 are ENHRY and SYGVKD. The CDR3 has 12 amino acids. The ends lost 10 bases at V and 7 bases at J; junction bases unmatched: 9. Material for sequencing was peripheral blood. This TCR derives from a man aged 40-49 years with primary liver carcinoma and hepatitis B virus infection. The gene calls are TRBV10-3 and TRBJ1-1; TRBD1 agrees at 7 bases. This CDR3 reads CATQGGSDEAFF. The CDR3 region has the DNA TGTGCCACCCAGGGGGGCAGCGATGAAGCTTTCTTT.